A single sample is the source of the 26 T cell receptor beta chains below, sequenced in a study of identical twins. TCRdb re-analysed the 5' RACE reads in MiXCR, keeping a single row per CDR3 protein. The sample lists hundreds of thousands of distinct CDR3 sequences; approximately 13% were seen once. These sequences were also reported in another study, on yellow fever vaccine responses in identical twins.

The sample consisted of PBMCs. These TCRs come from a woman in her late teens or twenties in good health.

This chain joins TRBV6-1 and TRBJ2-7, with TRBD2 identical over 8 bases. There are 15 residues in the CDR3. After removal of 5 bases from V and 2 bases from J, the junction contained 8 bases not matched to a gene. Per germline, CDR1 MNHNS and CDR2 SASEGT. DNA of the CDR3: TGTGCCAGCAGTCAAATACTAGCGGAGGCCTACGAGCAGTACTTC. The encoded protein is CASSQILAEAYEQYF.

This clonotype was observed a few times. The chain is built from TRBV12-3 or TRBV12-4 and TRBJ2-3; D gene ambiguous. V lost 6 bases and J 0 bases, leaving 13 bases between the germline ends. CDR3 size: 15 residues. This chain's CDR3 is CASSPEDTSTDTQYF. CDR3 DNA: TGTGCCAGCAGCCCCGAAGATACTAGCACAGATACGCAGTATTTT.

This clonotype was counted at least ten times. For the CDR3, the DNA is TGCGCCAGCAGCTCTCGTGGAGGGGGTCATGGCTACACCTTC. Translation: CASSSRGGGHGYTF. The J gene is TRBJ1-2, the V gene TRBV4-1, with D perhaps matching TRBD1 (6 bases). The germline CDR1 and CDR2 sequences are MGHRA and YSYEKL. Between the trimmed V and J ends, which lost 5 bases and 6 bases, there was a span of 16 bases. There are 14 residues in the CDR3.

The chain uses TRBV29-1 and TRBJ2-7; tentatively, D is TRBD2 (6 bases). The germline CDR1 and CDR2 sequences are SQVTM and ANQGSEA. The CDR3 has 11 amino acids. Trimming stripped 0 bases from V and 10 bases from J, with 10 bases between. CDR3 coding DNA: TGCAGCGTTGAAGATCGGGGGATCCAGTACGTC. It is translated as CSVEDRGIQYV.

This chain joins TRBV5-6 and TRBJ1-2; the D is unclear. The germline CDR1 and CDR2 sequences are SGHDT and YYEEEE. The CDR3 loop spans 14 amino acids. Trimming took off 0 bases at V and 2 bases at J, with 8 bases between the two ends. CDR3: CASSLAMQNYGYTF. The CDR3 DNA reads TGTGCCAGCAGCTTGGCCATGCAGAACTATGGCTACACCTTC. The full variable domain, completed using reference TRBV5-6 and TRBJ1-2, is DAGVTQSPTHLIKTRGQQVTLRCSPKSGHDTVSWYQQALGQGPQFIFQYYEEEERQRGNFPDRFSGHQFPNYSSELNVNALLLGDSALYLCASSLAMQNYGYTFGSGTRLTVV.

This clonotype occurred a few times. V usage is TRBV7-6 and J usage is TRBJ1-1; TRBD1 is a possible D gene (6 bases). Trimming cost V 1 base and J 1 base, with 13 bases left between them. Germline values: CDR1 SGHVS, CDR2 FNYEAQ. The CDR3 extends over 16 amino acids. In DNA form, the CDR3 reads TGTGCCAGCAGCTTAGTAGGGGGGGTCGGGAACACTGAAGCTTTCTTT. Its protein product is CASSLVGGVGNTEAFF.

The sample holds many counts of this clonotype. The chain joins TRBV24-1 to TRBJ2-3; D possibly corresponds to TRBD2 (6 bases). The CDR3 extends over 18 amino acids. Trimming took 5 bases from V and 2 from J, leaving 22 bases between them. The germline gives CDR1 KGHDR, CDR2 SFDVKD. DNA of the CDR3: TGTGCCACCAGTGGAGGTGGATTAGCGGACGACTTCACAGATACGCAGTATTTT. This gives the protein CATSGGGLADDFTDTQYF.

This clonotype was counted many times. This chain joins TRBV12-3 or TRBV12-4 and TRBJ2-1; 11 nucleotides agree with TRBD2. V lost 6 bases, J lost 4 bases, and 5 bases stayed unmatched. This CDR3 contains 15 residues. CDR3 coding DNA: TGTGCCAGCAGACCAACTAGCGGGAGTTACAATGAGCAGTTCTTC. This translates into CASRPTSGSYNEQFF.

This clonotype was picked up a small number of times. This sequence joins TRBV27 and TRBJ2-7; 7 positions match TRBD2. The CDR3 is 13 amino acids. J gave up 0 bases and V 11 bases, and 7 bases lay outside the gene matches. Germline CDR1 reads MNHEY; CDR2 reads SMNVEV (reference sequence). CDR3 nucleotides: TGTGCCGTCAGGGCTAGCGGCTCCTACGAGCAGTACTTC. Translating gives CAVRASGSYEQYF.

There are a few counts of this clonotype. V gene TRBV7-2 combines with J gene TRBJ2-3; 14 bases line up with TRBD2. Per the germline V gene, CDR1 is SGHTA and CDR2 is FQGNSA. The V segment lost 5 bases and the J segment 10 bases; nucleotides outside the gene matches: 8. This CDR3 spans 15 amino acids. This chain's CDR3 is CASSPQTSGGAAQYF. The CDR3 DNA is TGTGCCAGCAGCCCCCAGACTAGCGGGGGGGCGGCGCAGTATTTT.

The chain recombines TRBV27 with TRBJ1-5; 8 bases are a match to TRBD1. The V segment lost 4 bases and the J segment 7 bases; nucleotides outside the gene matches: 18. Germline V gene sequence: CDR1 MNHEY, CDR2 SMNVEV (reference sequence). The CDR3 has 18 amino acids. CDR3 coding DNA: TGTGCCAGCAGTTCCACTAAGGATGCAGGACAGGGCGGGCAGCCCCAGCATTTT. Protein sequence: CASSSTKDAGQGGQPQHF.

This clonotype was counted at least ten times. This chain uses TRBV28 with TRBJ2-3; D gene ambiguous. Trimming pared 3 bases from V and 4 bases from J, leaving 17 bases between. The CDR3 length is 16 residues. Looked up from germline, CDR1 is MDHEN and CDR2 is SYDVKM. Here the CDR3 reads CASSFYRRSLADTQYF. CDR3 nucleotide sequence: TGTGCCAGCAGTTTTTATCGCCGATCCTTGGCAGATACGCAGTATTTT.

This clonotype was observed many times. The chain combines TRBV5-1 with TRBJ2-3, with 14 bases that match TRBD2. This CDR3 contains 17 residues. The junction had 8 bases not matched to a gene; V was cut back by 3 bases and J by 5 bases. From germline, CDR1 is SGHRS and CDR2 YFSETQ. As DNA, the CDR3 is TGCGCCAGCAGCTACACGGGACTAGCGGGAGTTAAAGATACGCAGTATTTT. Its translation: CASSYTGLAGVKDTQYF.

This rearrangement joins TRBV30 to TRBJ2-2, with a weak D call TRBD1 (5 bases). The V gene lost 0 bases and the J gene lost 2 bases, with 16 bases spanning the gap. Germline V gene lookup returns CDR1 GTSNPN and CDR2 SVGIG (reference sequence). This CDR3 is built from 17 residues. CDR3 amino acids: CAWSVGPQGTNTGELFF. Written as DNA, the CDR3 is TGTGCCTGGAGTGTAGGGCCGCAGGGTACTAACACCGGGGAGCTGTTTTTT.

This clonotype was counted a few times. The chain combines TRBV7-9 with TRBJ2-5; the D is unclear. Germline V gives CDR1 SEHNR, CDR2 FQNEAQ (reference sequence). V lost 6 bases and J lost 5, with 16 bases in between. The CDR3 loop spans 14 amino acids. The DNA for the CDR3 is TGTGCCAGCAGGTTGTCCGCCGTGGAGGAGACCCAGTACTTC. It specifies CASRLSAVEETQYF. Full variable domain (missing parts from reference TRBV7-9 and TRBJ2-5): DTGVSQNPRHKITKRGQNVTFRCDPISEHNRLYWYRQTLGQGPEFLTYFQNEAQLEKSRLLSDRFSAERPKGSFSTLEIQRTEQGDSAMYLCASRLSAVEETQYFGPGTRLLVL.

This clonotype showed up just a few times. The chain is built from TRBV4-1 and TRBJ2-1; D possibly matches TRBD1 or TRBD2 (5 bases each). Deletions cut 5 bases from V and 0 bases from J, with 14 bases between. CDR1 and CDR2 from the germline V gene are MGHRA and YSYEKL. This CDR3 is 16 amino acids long. CDR3 coding DNA: TGCGCCAGCAGCTTGGGAGTGGGGCACTCCTACAATGAGCAGTTCTTC. Translation gives CASSLGVGHSYNEQFF.

This clonotype was seen ten or more times. The V gene is TRBV6-5, the J gene TRBJ1-1; D is possibly TRBD1 (5 bases). The V end lost 2 bases, the J end lost 4 bases, and 11 bases lay between the germline ends. From germline, CDR1 is MNHEY and CDR2 SVGAGI. The CDR3 is 14 residues long. The chain's CDR3 is CASSYVGEATEAFF. DNA for the CDR3: TGTGCCAGCAGTTACGTGGGGGAAGCCACTGAAGCTTTCTTT.

V is TRBV6-4 and J is TRBJ2-7, with TRBD1 matching over 9 bases. The V gene end was trimmed by 2 bases and the J gene end by 3 bases; junction bases not matched to a gene: 11. Germline CDR1 MRHNA, CDR2 SNTAGT. This CDR3 has 17 residues. CDR3 amino acids: CASSDPGQGPSGYEQYF. The CDR3 region has the DNA TGTGCCAGCAGTGACCCTGGACAGGGGCCGAGTGGCTACGAGCAGTACTTC.

Only a few counts were recorded for this clonotype. The gene calls are TRBV6-4 and TRBJ2-2; D ambiguous. V shed 2 bases and J shed 2 bases, with 6 bases lying between them. Germline CDR1 is MRHNA and CDR2 is SNTAGT. This CDR3 comprises 14 residues. The CDR3 region is CASSDLPNTGELFF. CDR3 coding DNA: TGTGCCAGCAGTGACCTGCCAAACACCGGGGAGCTGTTTTTT.

The rearrangement links TRBV12-3 or TRBV12-4 to TRBJ2-5, with 7 positions matching TRBD2. The ends lost 6 bases at V and 6 bases at J; junction bases unmatched: 10. This CDR3 spans 14 amino acids. The CDR3 bases are TGTGCCAGCAGCCCCGGGGAGGGTTGGAAGACCCAGTACTTC. As protein: CASSPGEGWKTQYF.

This clonotype was observed at least ten times. V is TRBV12-3 or TRBV12-4 and J is TRBJ1-4, with D tentatively TRBD1 (5 bases). Trimming stripped 6 bases from V and 0 bases from J, with 11 bases between. The CDR3 spans 15 residues. CDR3 protein: CASRAGTSTNEKLFF. CDR3 bases: TGTGCCAGCAGAGCCGGGACCTCAACTAATGAAAAACTGTTTTTT.

This clonotype was detected a few times. The rearrangement uses TRBV11-3 and TRBJ2-2, with D hard to call. The CDR3 has 15 amino acids. Trimming took 3 bases from V and 4 from J, leaving 12 bases between them. Germline V CDR1 and CDR2: SGHNT, YENEEA. CDR3 sequence reads: CASSLTGFRTGELFF. The CDR3 nucleotides are TGTGCCAGCAGCTTGACTGGGTTTCGCACCGGGGAGCTGTTTTTT. The full variable domain, with the rest looked up from reference TRBV11-3 and TRBJ2-2, is EAGVVQSPRYKIIEKKQPVAFWCNPISGHNTLYWYLQNLGQGPELLIRYENEEAVDDSQLPKDRFSAERLKGVDSTLKIQPAELGDSAVYLCASSLTGFRTGELFFGEGSRLTVL.

The chain carries TRBV7-8 and TRBJ2-3; no clear D. This CDR3 region has 13 residues. V was shortened by 2 bases and J by 5 bases, with 8 bases between the two germline ends. The germline V gene has CDR1 SGHVS and CDR2 FQNEAQ. This CDR3 reads CASSLISGDTQYF. As DNA, the CDR3 is TGTGCCAGCAGCTTAATATCTGGAGATACGCAGTATTTT.

This clonotype has a single count. J is TRBJ2-1 and V is TRBV20-1; 12 bases align to TRBD2. The CDR3 consists of 15 residues. Germline V gene lookup returns CDR1 DFQATT and CDR2 SNEGSKA (reference sequence). In DNA form, the CDR3 reads TGCTTTGCTAGAGATCTAGCGGGAGGGCCAGGTGAGCAGTTCTTC. Residues: CFARDLAGGPGEQFF.

This rearrangement joins TRBV20-1 to TRBJ2-1; 7 bases fit TRBD2. The CDR3 runs to 15 residues. V lost 4 bases and J lost 6; bases outside the gene matches: 12. Germline CDR1 DFQATT, CDR2 SNEGSKA (reference sequence). The DNA for the CDR3 is TGCAGTGCTAACGGCGGCGGGAGCCTTGGCAATGAGCAGTTCTTC. Amino acid sequence: CSANGGGSLGNEQFF.

The rearrangement links TRBV3-1 to TRBJ1-1; TRBD1 might be the D (6 bases). V was cut by 4 bases and J by 3 bases, with 15 bases left in between. The CDR3 is 15 amino acids. Germline loops: CDR1 LGHDT, CDR2 YNNKEL (reference sequence). As DNA, the CDR3 is TGTGCCAGCAGCCCCCACCGCGGACAGTACACTGAAGCTTTCTTT. Its protein is CASSPHRGQYTEAFF.